The clone carrying this T cell receptor (beta chain) was picked up a small number of times. What it recognizes is unknown. The source of the sample is a study of shared clonotypes between healthy human individuals. Overall study results and limits: Represented diversity (both genetic and exposure-history) was limited by the small number of donors. Only blood underwent sampling, and tissue repertoires likely differ.

Germline trimming cut 4 bases from V and 10 bases from J; bases unmatched to any gene: 11. Germline V gives CDR1 MGHDK, CDR2 SYGVNS. CDR3 length: 16 residues. The authors' processing: From ImmunoSEQ came sequences covering only the junction and carrying no quality scores, so filtering differed. Using immunoSEQ multiplex PCR, the repertoire was profiled, and TCRdb retains in-frame clones only, with some absent. Clonal size and the V and J genes are those of that table, whereas D and trimming came from the DNA. The table includes 110,000 or so clones, approximately 70% detected once. The sample consisted of memory CD8+ T cells sorted from blood. As for subset: CD45RO+ cells pooled with CCR7-negative TemRA cells. The rearrangement links TRBV25-1 to TRBJ1-6, with 9 positions matching TRBD1. This TCR derives from a woman in her twenties or thirties in good health. The CDR3 is CASSGGTGGPTSPLHF. The CDR3, as DNA: TGTGCCAGCAGTGGGGGAACAGGGGGCCCAACATCACCCCTCCACTTT.